These 13 T cell receptor beta chains share one sample of origin, sequenced in a study of cytomegalovirus exposure and HLA in healthy donors. PCR employed 60 Vbeta and 13 Jbeta primers. TCRdb's table, derived via immunoSEQ multiplex PCR, lists solely in-frame clones and lacks some. This repertoire shows around 100,000 clones, approximately 80% found once; its top ten account for roughly 5.4%. Sequenced input: PBMCs. Every receptor here comes from a woman aged 18-29 years in good health and CMV-seropositive.

The chain is built from TRBV7-6 and TRBJ2-1; 8 positions agree with TRBD2. CDR1 and CDR2 from the germline V gene are SGHVS and FNYEAQ. This CDR3 spans 14 amino acids. V dropped 5 bases and J dropped 3; count of bases not matched to a gene: 3. CDR3 sequence: CASSLSGNYNEQFF. The CDR3 nucleotides are TGTGCCAGCAGCCTTAGCGGGAACTACAATGAGCAGTTCTTC.

This chain joins TRBV2 and TRBJ1-5; 8 nucleotides agree with TRBD1. V was clipped by 3 bases and J by 11 bases; unmatched bases: 3. CDR3 length: 12 amino acids. The germline gives CDR1 SNHLY, CDR2 FYNNEI. As DNA, the CDR3 is TGTGCCAGCAGTGACGACAGGGGAGCCCAGCATTTT. This gives the protein CASSDDRGAQHF.

This sequence joins TRBV4-2 and TRBJ2-7; D is perhaps TRBD2 (6 bases). This CDR3 has 13 residues. Deletions cut 2 bases from V and 10 bases from J, with 15 bases between. CDR1 and CDR2 from the germline V gene are LGHNA and YNFKEQ. The CDR3 sequence: CASSQPGEGVQYF. DNA of the CDR3: TGTGCCAGCAGCCAACCGGGAGAGGGAGTACAGTACTTC.

Points on this clone: Additional DNA sequences in this sample encode the identical CDR3. The V gene is TRBV9, the J gene TRBJ1-1, with TRBD1 as a possible D gene (5 bases). This CDR3 contains 14 residues. V lost 0 bases and J lost 4, with 10 bases in between. Per the germline V gene, CDR1 is SGDLS and CDR2 is YYNGEE. DNA of the CDR3: TGTGCCAGCAGCGTAGTGAGCAGGGCCACTGAAGCTTTCTTT. Protein product: CASSVVSRATEAFF.

Here the CDR3 reads CASRRGSTDTQYF. The CDR3 coding sequence is TGTGCCAGTAGGAGAGGGAGCACAGATACGCAGTATTTT. The gene calls are TRBV19 and TRBJ2-3; D might be TRBD2 (5 bases). Germline lookup yields CDR1 LNHDA and CDR2 SQIVND (reference sequence). V shed 6 bases and J shed 0 bases, with 7 bases lying between them. The CDR3 totals 13 residues.

The gene calls are TRBV25-1 and TRBJ1-1; no definite D call. Between the trimmed V and J ends, which lost 6 bases and 1 base, there was a span of 9 bases. Germline V gene data show CDR1 as MGHDK and CDR2 as SYGVNS. This CDR3 has 13 amino acids. CDR3 sequence: CASRDTSNTEAFF. DNA for the CDR3: TGTGCCAGCAGAGACACTTCGAACACTGAAGCTTTCTTT. The full variable domain, rest sourced from reference TRBV25-1 and TRBJ1-1, is EADIYQTPRYLVIGTGKKITLECSQTMGHDKMYWYQQDPGMELHLIHYSYGVNSTEKGDLSSESTVSRIRTEHFPLTLESARPSHTSQYLCASRDTSNTEAFFGQGTRLTVV.

This chain connects TRBV6-5 to TRBJ1-1; D is uncertain. V lost 6 bases and J 6 bases, leaving 17 bases between the germline ends. The germline gives CDR1 MNHEY, CDR2 SVGAGI. The CDR3 consists of 14 residues. The CDR3 coding sequence is TGTGCCAGCAGGCAAGGATCGGCGGTTGCTGAAGCTTTCTTT. Residues: CASRQGSAVAEAFF.

The chain carries TRBV5-6 and TRBJ1-2; 8 nucleotides match TRBD1. Germline V gives CDR1 SGHDT, CDR2 YYEEEE. J lost 7 bases, V lost 2 bases, and 7 bases had no gene match. This CDR3 has 14 amino acids. The chain's CDR3 is CASSLRGTGRGYTF. CDR3 coding DNA: TGTGCCAGCAGCTTAAGAGGGACAGGTCGTGGCTACACCTTC.

Comment on this clone: This same CDR3 is encoded by further DNA sequences in the sample. The V call is TRBV5-4, the J call TRBJ1-2; D unresolved. The ends were cut back, 3 bases at V and 3 bases at J, with 9 bases in the middle. Germline V gene lookup returns CDR1 SGHNT and CDR2 YYREEE (reference sequence). The CDR3 is 13 amino acids. The DNA of the CDR3 is TGTGCCAGCAGCTCTTTCTCGTACTATGGCTACACCTTC. Translation: CASSSFSYYGYTF.

The chain links TRBV27 to TRBJ2-5, with TRBD2 matching 8 bases. The CDR3 sequence is 13 residues long. V was pared by 6 bases and J by 2 bases, with 2 bases of the junction left unmatched. CDR1 and CDR2 from the germline V gene are MNHEY and SMNVEV (reference sequence). CDR3: CASSIAGQETQYF. The DNA for the CDR3 is TGTGCCAGCAGCATAGCGGGACAAGAGACCCAGTACTTC.

The chain couples TRBV2 to TRBJ2-2, with a tentative D call TRBD1 (6 bases). This CDR3 is built from 14 residues. Germline CDR1 is SNHLY and CDR2 is FYNNEI. Trimming removed 8 bases at V and 6 bases at J, with 16 bases between. The CDR3: CASSGTKGAGELFF. CDR3 sequence (DNA): TGTGCCAGCTCCGGGACCAAGGGGGCCGGGGAGCTGTTTTTT.

This clone showed up just a few times. J is TRBJ1-1 and V is TRBV28; a weak D match, TRBD1 (5 bases). This CDR3 is built from 13 residues. Germline V lookup: CDR1 MDHEN, CDR2 SYDVKM. V was cut by 7 bases and J by 0 bases, with 9 bases left in between. CDR3 in DNA: TGTGCCAGCATCCCAGGGATGAACACTGAAGCTTTCTTT. Protein sequence: CASIPGMNTEAFF. Full variable domain (missing parts from reference TRBV28 and TRBJ1-1): DVKVTQSSRYLVKRTGEKVFLECVQDMDHENMFWYRQDPGLGLRLIYFSYDVKMKEKGDIPEGYSVSREKKERFSLILESASTNQTSMYLCASIPGMNTEAFFGQGTRLTVV.

The chain is built from TRBV6-6 and TRBJ2-7; TRBD2 matches at 13 bases. This CDR3 contains 16 residues. CDR1 and CDR2 (germline): MNHNY, SVGAGI (reference sequence). With 5 bases clipped from V and 7 bases from J, the junction kept 11 bases outside the gene matches. CDR3 nucleotides: TGTGCCAGCAGTCGCAACCCGGGACTAGCGGGAAGTGAGCAGTACTTC. Its protein product is CASSRNPGLAGSEQYF.